The next 16 T cell receptor beta chains were all read from a single sample in a study of shared clonotypes between healthy human individuals. Naive CD8 cells lacked CD45RO and underwent positive selection for CCR7, leaving out terminally differentiated effector memory CD45RA+ cells. The method was immunoSEQ multiplex PCR; TCRdb's version includes in-frame clones alone and lacks a portion of them. The table has about 590,000 clones, just under 97% seen once. The source material was naive CD8+ T cells sorted from blood. The receptors derive from a woman younger than 45 in good health.

This clone was observed a single time. CDR3 sequence (DNA): TGTGCCAGCAGCTTAGAAGGCGGGGGCTGGGGCCAAGAGACCCAGTACTTC. It yields the protein CASSLEGGGWGQETQYF. The chain combines TRBV7-9 with TRBJ2-5; perhaps TRBD2 as D (7 bases). The germline V gene encodes CDR1 SEHNR and CDR2 FQNEAQ (reference sequence). This CDR3 spans 17 amino acids. The V gene lost 1 base and the J gene lost 1 base, with 16 bases spanning the gap.

A single count supports this clone. The chain couples TRBV2 to TRBJ2-1; the match to TRBD2 covers 11 bases. CDR3 size: 17 residues. From germline, CDR1 is SNHLY and CDR2 FYNNEI. V dropped 1 base and J dropped 5; count of bases not matched to a gene: 7. CDR3: CASSEDGAGLADNEQFF. The CDR3, as DNA: TGTGCCAGCAGTGAAGATGGGGCGGGACTAGCGGACAATGAGCAGTTCTTC.

The V and J genes are TRBV7-2 and TRBJ2-1; no definite D call. Trimming took 3 bases from V and 8 from J, leaving 11 bases between them. Germline V CDR1 and CDR2: SGHTA, FQGNSA. This CDR3 is built from 13 residues. CDR3 amino acids: CASSLPNGDEQFF. In DNA, the CDR3 is TGTGCCAGCAGCTTGCCAAATGGGGATGAGCAGTTCTTC.

This rearrangement joins TRBV9 to TRBJ2-3; 7 positions match TRBD2. Germline V lookup: CDR1 SGDLS, CDR2 YYNGEE. V shed 0 bases and J 2 bases; nucleotides not matched to a gene: 3. This CDR3 contains 15 residues. CDR3 in amino acids: CASSVGGSHTDTQYF. DNA for the CDR3: TGTGCCAGCAGCGTAGGCGGGAGCCACACAGATACGCAGTATTTT.

Concerning this clone itself: The sample has other DNA sequences that encode this CDR3 too. The V and J genes are TRBV5-6 and TRBJ2-7; D not certain. Trimming shortened V by 0 bases and J by 4 bases, and 5 bases separated the two germline ends. This CDR3 comprises 12 residues. Looked up from germline, CDR1 is SGHDT and CDR2 is YYEEEE. CDR3 sequence reads: CASSLGGYEQYF. The DNA for the CDR3 is TGTGCCAGCAGCTTGGGAGGTTACGAGCAGTACTTC.

The CDR3 here is CASSKAIYEQYF. Written as DNA, the CDR3 is TGTGCCAGCAGCAAAGCCATCTACGAGCAGTACTTC. The chain links TRBV6-5 to TRBJ2-7; D unresolved. There are 12 residues in the CDR3. The V gene lost 6 bases and the J gene lost 3 bases, with 9 bases spanning the gap. Germline loops: CDR1 MNHEY, CDR2 SVGAGI.

The chain recombines TRBV4-1 with TRBJ2-5; D is uncertain. The V gene's germline CDR1 is MGHRA and CDR2 YSYEKL. V was shortened by 1 base and J by 2 bases, with 5 bases between the two germline ends. This CDR3 comprises 13 residues. In nucleotides, the CDR3 is TGCGCCAGCAGCCAAGGCTTTCAAGAGACCCAGTACTTC. Protein product: CASSQGFQETQYF.

V usage is TRBV5-1 and J usage is TRBJ2-2; 7 nucleotides line up with TRBD2. Germline V CDR1 and CDR2: SGHRS, YFSETQ. Trimming at V came to 7 bases and at J to 0 bases, leaving 9 bases not matched to a gene. The CDR3 covers 16 residues. CDR3 protein: CASEMRAGANTGELFF. The CDR3 nucleotides are TGCGCCAGCGAAATGAGGGCGGGAGCGAACACCGGGGAGCTGTTTTTT.

V usage is TRBV28 and J usage is TRBJ2-2; D call uncertain. Per germline, CDR1 MDHEN and CDR2 SYDVKM. The CDR3 has 15 amino acids. The V and J ends lost 3 bases and 2 bases respectively, with 10 bases between them. The CDR3 DNA sequence: TGTGCCAGCAGTTTTCTTCGACTTAACACCGGGGAGCTGTTTTTT. Protein product: CASSFLRLNTGELFF.

This chain links TRBV28 with TRBJ2-5; a weak D match, TRBD2 (6 bases). Trimming cost V 1 base and J 5 bases, with 11 bases left between them. Germline V gene data show CDR1 as MDHEN and CDR2 as SYDVKM. The CDR3 length is 14 residues. This CDR3 is CASSLLPLAETQYF. CDR3 DNA sequence: TGTGCCAGCAGTTTATTGCCCCTAGCGGAGACCCAGTACTTC.

CDR3 nucleotide sequence: TGTGCCAGCAGCCTACAGGGAGCTTACGAGCAGTACTTC. Amino acid sequence: CASSLQGAYEQYF. The genes are TRBV6-5 and TRBJ2-7; TRBD1 might be the D (6 bases). V was clipped by 6 bases and J by 4 bases, with 13 bases between them. The CDR3 covers 13 residues. CDR1 and CDR2 (germline): MNHEY, SVGAGI.

The chain combines TRBV6-5 with TRBJ2-7, with 8 bases that match TRBD1. Unmatched junction bases numbered 4, after V lost 2 bases and J lost 4 bases. Germline V lookup: CDR1 MNHEY, CDR2 SVGAGI. This CDR3 contains 14 residues. CDR3 bases: TGTGCCAGCAGTTACATTACAGGGGGGTACGAGCAGTACTTC. Translation: CASSYITGGYEQYF.

V and J are TRBV28 and TRBJ2-7; 9 bases match TRBD2. V gave up 6 bases and J gave up 2 bases; unmatched junction bases: 2. The length of the CDR3 is 13 residues. The V gene's germline CDR1 is MDHEN and CDR2 SYDVKM. The CDR3 DNA follows: TGTGCCAGCAGAATAGCGGGAGCCTACGAGCAGTACTTC. Its translation is CASRIAGAYEQYF.

This chain connects TRBV28 to TRBJ2-1, with 7 bases aligning to TRBD1. Per the germline V gene, CDR1 is MDHEN and CDR2 is SYDVKM. The junction had 4 bases not matched to a gene; V was cut back by 8 bases and J by 6 bases. This CDR3 region has 12 residues. DNA for the CDR3: TGTGCCAGCTACAGGGGTGGCAATGAGCAGTTCTTC. It yields the protein CASYRGGNEQFF.

The DNA of the CDR3 is TGTGCCAGCACCCAAAGGTGGAGCAACGAAGGGAATGAGCAGTTCTTC. Encoded protein: CASTQRWSNEGNEQFF. This chain connects TRBV21-1 to TRBJ2-1. TRBV21-1 is classified as a pseudogene. This CDR3 region has 16 residues.

The V gene is TRBV19, the J gene TRBJ1-1, with TRBD1 as a possible D gene (5 bases). V dropped 0 bases and J dropped 6 bases, with 11 bases sitting between them. This CDR3 is built from 14 residues. Germline V CDR1 and CDR2: LNHDA, SQIVND (reference sequence). The CDR3 nucleotides are TGTGCCAGTAGTATAGATTCGGGAGGGGCTGAAGCTTTCTTT. The encoded protein is CASSIDSGGAEAFF.